A selection of T cell receptor beta chains follows, all from one sample in a study of blood T cells in healthy people across ages. TCRdb redid the calling of the 5' RACE reads with MiXCR, one entry per CDR3 protein. The table has more than 900,000 distinct CDR3 sequences, 29% seen once; the top ten hold roughly 10%. The sample also formed part of further work on T cells of mothers and their children.

The sequenced sample was blood. The receptor source for this set is a woman aged 40 to 50 in good health. Both conserved end residues are part of each CDR3. Clone size is not always given. Where it is, it says once, few, many or a class for expanded clones.

size	V	J	CDR3
once	TRBV3-1	TRBJ1-1	CASSLGGTCLEAFF
few	TRBV28	TRBJ2-3	CASSLYGGGDDTDTQYF
many	TRBV20-1	TRBJ2-5	CSGLAGPQETQYF
few	TRBV6-5	TRBJ1-1	CASRVSLTLNTEAFF
few	TRBV4-3	TRBJ1-1	CASSQAGTGQTEAFF
-	TRBV18	TRBJ1-1	CASSRTPGLLNTEAFF
many	TRBV4-1	TRBJ2-7	CASSQDARTSRPYEQYF
-	TRBV7-3	TRBJ1-2	CASSLSLRSDYGYTF
-	TRBV5-1	TRBJ2-1	CASSTGLARAYNEQFF
few	TRBV4-3	TRBJ1-2	CASSQAGTGDRSYTF
-	TRBV20-1	TRBJ1-2	CSARESGARYTF
-	TRBV20-1	TRBJ1-5	CSARSREPNQPQHF
many	TRBV27	TRBJ1-2	CASSWRGDGYTF
-	TRBV4-1	TRBJ2-3	CASSDRRLTDTQYF
-	TRBV6-5	TRBJ1-2	CASRNGPDGYTF
many	TRBV5-5	TRBJ1-5	CASSYGTGNQPQHF
-	TRBV29-1	TRBJ2-7	CSVRVSRDGSYEQYF
-	TRBV19	TRBJ2-7	CASSRGTGALDEQYF
-	TRBV20-1	TRBJ1-4	CSVRPRGVDEKLFF
-	TRBV7-9	TRBJ1-2	CASSLVQNHGYTF
-	TRBV10-3	TRBJ1-1	CAITIRGVGTEAFF
few	TRBV12-3/TRBV12-4	TRBJ1-1	CASSLSRTVINTEAFF
-	TRBV3-1	TRBJ1-1	CASSQTRGPRNTEAFF
many	TRBV15	TRBJ1-5	CATSQGAVGQPQHF
-	TRBV7-2	TRBJ2-3	CASSPSKVLTDTQYF
-	TRBV7-9	TRBJ2-7	CASSGVGEQYF
few	TRBV20-1	TRBJ1-1	CSARQEVTEAFF
-	TRBV21-1	TRBJ2-4	CASSHTSGGCVKNIQYF
few	TRBV29-1	TRBJ2-7	CSTGQSSYEQYF
-	TRBV29-1	TRBJ1-5	CSVSLGQGGGSNQPQHF
many	TRBV20-1	TRBJ2-1	CSASLGTPTNEQFF
once	TRBV5-1	TRBJ2-3	CASSLDSQGGTDTQYF
-	TRBV18	TRBJ2-1	CASSPSIGPGFQETQFF
-	TRBV7-8	TRBJ1-5	CASKPRGQGQPQHF
-	TRBV9	TRBJ2-5	CASSVAPGEAQYF
-	TRBV6-5	TRBJ1-2	CASRTGTTYGYTF
few	TRBV5-8	TRBJ2-3	CASSWDRGTDTQYF
-	TRBV5-1	TRBJ2-1	CASSLGAGGFYNEQFF
few	TRBV20-1	TRBJ2-3	CSARDWTLDTQYF
many	TRBV13	TRBJ2-7	CASSLAGRQFYEQYF
-	TRBV5-1	TRBJ2-1	CASSLWTGGSNEQFF
many	TRBV29-1	TRBJ2-7	CSVAGGTFVSEQYF
many	TRBV29-1	TRBJ2-1	CSDQEPGSSYNEQFF
few	TRBV13	TRBJ2-5	CASSQGLAEPDLFQTQYF
-	TRBV20-1	TRBJ1-1	CSARDHRAPWTEAFF
-	TRBV28	TRBJ1-1	CASTFDREAFF
few	TRBV3-1	TRBJ1-6	CASSQPGLTADNSPLHF
many	TRBV12-3/TRBV12-4	TRBJ2-7	CASSFGLNFGHEQYF
few	TRBV20-1	TRBJ2-4	CSASEIRGAKNIQYF
-	TRBV7-2	TRBJ2-5	CASSGRAGEETQYF
many	TRBV20-1	TRBJ2-7	CSATDRSYEQYF
few	TRBV7-2	TRBJ1-1	CASSYGSGKAFF